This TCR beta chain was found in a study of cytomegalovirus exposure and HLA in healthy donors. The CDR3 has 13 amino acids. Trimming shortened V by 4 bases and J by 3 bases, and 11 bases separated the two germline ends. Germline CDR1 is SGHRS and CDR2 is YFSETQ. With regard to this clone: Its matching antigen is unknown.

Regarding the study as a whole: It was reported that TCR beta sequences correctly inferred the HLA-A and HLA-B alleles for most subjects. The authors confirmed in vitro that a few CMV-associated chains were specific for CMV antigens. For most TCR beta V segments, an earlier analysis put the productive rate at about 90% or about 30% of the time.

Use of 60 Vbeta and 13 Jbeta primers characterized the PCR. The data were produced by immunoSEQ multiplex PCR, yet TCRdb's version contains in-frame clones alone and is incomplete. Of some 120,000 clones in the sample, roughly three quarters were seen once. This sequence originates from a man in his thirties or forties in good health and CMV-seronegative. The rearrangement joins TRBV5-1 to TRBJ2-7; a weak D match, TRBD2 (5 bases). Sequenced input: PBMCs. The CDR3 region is CASSLGSGYEQYF. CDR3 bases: TGCGCCAGCAGCCTTGGGAGTGGCTACGAGCAGTACTTC.